This T cell receptor beta chain was profiled in a study of molecular identifiers for immune sequencing clone quantification. Study-wide context: Four portions were sequenced after RNA from roughly 21,000 or 96,000 naive CD8 cells was split five ways in replicates. General study results and limits: Highly expanded clone sizes could be underestimated by identical TCR molecules sharing a barcode.

TCR libraries were built in bulk with a published protocol and specific TCR primers. MiXCR, applied by TCRdb to the PCR reads, yields one record per CDR3 protein. The data show around 89,000 distinct CDR3 sequences, around 19% seen once. Sorted cell numbers of about 18,000 to 1,000,000, with 10%, 30% or 50% RNA, served as input for naive CD8 libraries. This clonotype was detected ten times or more. What it binds is unknown. Germline values: CDR1 MGHRA, CDR2 YSYEKL. V shed 4 bases and J 9 bases; nucleotides not matched to a gene: 8. This CDR3 has 14 residues. The sample consisted of naive CD8+ T cells from blood, with Jurkat cell RNA spiked in. Subset of the sample: FACS-sorted CD8+CD4-CCR7+CD45RA+ naive T cells. V usage is TRBV4-1 and J usage is TRBJ2-1, with TRBD1 matching over 8 bases. The sequence was obtained from a human donor in good health. Some libraries in this study had Jurkat cell RNA spiked in. The CDR3 coding sequence is TGCGCCAGCAGCCCCCCCGGACAGGGCGGTGAGCAGTTCTTC. This codes for CASSPPGQGGEQFF.